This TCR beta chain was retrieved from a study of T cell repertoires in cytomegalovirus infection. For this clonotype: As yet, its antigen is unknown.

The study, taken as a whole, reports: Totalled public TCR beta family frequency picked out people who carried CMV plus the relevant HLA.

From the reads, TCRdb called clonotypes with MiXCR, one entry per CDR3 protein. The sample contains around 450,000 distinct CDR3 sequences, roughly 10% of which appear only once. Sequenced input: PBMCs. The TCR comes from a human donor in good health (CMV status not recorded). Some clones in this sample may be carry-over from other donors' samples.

The CDR3 loop is CASSLSEVTQHF. The CDR3 DNA reads TGCGCCAGCAGTCTGTCTGAAGTGACCCAGCATTTT. The chain couples TRBV23-1 to TRBJ1-5; D unclear. TRBV23-1 is treated as an ORF (open reading frame) with a function not yet certain. Between the trimmed V and J ends, which lost 4 bases and 11 bases, there was a span of 12 bases. The CDR3 runs 12 residues.